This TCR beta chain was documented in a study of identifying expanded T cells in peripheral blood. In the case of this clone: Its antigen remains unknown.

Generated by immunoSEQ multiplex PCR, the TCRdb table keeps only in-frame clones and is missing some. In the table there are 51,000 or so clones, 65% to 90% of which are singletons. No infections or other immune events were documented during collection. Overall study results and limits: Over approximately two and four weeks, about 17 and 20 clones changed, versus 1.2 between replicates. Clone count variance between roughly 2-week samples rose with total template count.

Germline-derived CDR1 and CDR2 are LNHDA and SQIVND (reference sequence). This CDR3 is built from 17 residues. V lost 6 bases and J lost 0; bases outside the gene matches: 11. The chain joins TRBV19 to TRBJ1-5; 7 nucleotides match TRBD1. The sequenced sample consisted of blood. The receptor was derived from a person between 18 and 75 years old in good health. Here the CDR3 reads CASSHINRGISNQPQHF. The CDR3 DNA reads TGTGCCAGTAGCCACATTAACAGGGGAATTAGCAATCAGCCCCAGCATTTT.